This T cell receptor (beta chain) was captured in a study of T cells in Graves' hyperthyroidism and ophthalmopathy. Study at large: Staff took peripheral blood when the initial diagnosis was made, before any treatment began.

At least ten counts were recorded for this clonotype. Amplified TCR beta CDR3 regions came from RNA transcripts. The HTBI set primed first-round TCR CDR3 RT-PCR. From the multiplex PCR reads, TCRdb called clonotypes with MiXCR, one entry per CDR3 protein. The table shows around 690,000 distinct CDR3 sequences, with 15% to 20% occurring only once. Hyperthyroidism had been newly diagnosed in patients aged 18 to 65, and its duration was under 2 months. Sequenced sample: blood. The source of this sequence is a man between 45 and 60 years old with Graves' hyperthyroidism.

The DNA of the CDR3 is TGTGCCAGCAGTTCCCTCGGGTCTAACTATGGCTACACCTTC. Protein product: CASSSLGSNYGYTF. The rearrangement joins TRBV27 to TRBJ1-2; the D is unclear. The CDR3 length is 14 residues. Germline V CDR1 and CDR2: MNHEY, SMNVEV (reference sequence). Trimming stripped 4 bases from V and 0 bases from J, with 9 bases between.